A single sample is the source of the 12 T cell receptor beta chains below, sequenced in a study of blood T cell repertoires in COVID-19. Here immunoSEQ multiplex PCR was the method, and the copy in TCRdb shows in-frame clones only, minus some. Of 300,000 or so clones in the sample, under 90% were seen once. The sample taken for sequencing was PBMCs or T cells enriched from blood (not recorded which). Source of these receptors: a young woman who had recovered from COVID-19.

This chain uses TRBV5-1 with TRBJ1-1; D unresolved. The CDR3 is 13 amino acids. Germline values: CDR1 SGHRS, CDR2 YFSETQ. The V gene lost 4 bases and the J gene lost 0 bases, with 7 bases spanning the gap. This CDR3 reads CASSREVNTEAFF. The CDR3 bases are TGCGCCAGCAGCCGGGAGGTGAACACTGAAGCTTTCTTT.

This sequence joins TRBV12-3 or TRBV12-4 and TRBJ1-1, with TRBD1 matching 10 bases. V lost 3 bases to trimming and J lost 5 bases; unmatched junction nucleotides: 0. CDR3 length: 13 residues. The CDR3 DNA is TGTGCCAGCAGTTTGGGACAGGGGACTGAAGCTTTCTTT. Protein sequence: CASSLGQGTEAFF.

The chain is built from TRBV19 and TRBJ1-1; D call uncertain. Germline V gene sequence: CDR1 LNHDA, CDR2 SQIVND (reference sequence). The CDR3 totals 14 residues. The V gene lost 6 bases and the J gene lost 1 base, with 12 bases spanning the gap. The CDR3 sequence is CASREGGGNTEAFF. As DNA, the CDR3 is TGTGCCAGTAGGGAGGGAGGTGGGAACACTGAAGCTTTCTTT.

V gene TRBV2 combines with J gene TRBJ2-1; 14 bases fit TRBD2. The CDR3 consists of 14 residues. V shed 7 bases, J shed 14 bases, and the junction held 10 bases outside the gene matches. Germline CDR1 SNHLY, CDR2 FYNNEI. Here the CDR3 reads CASTPGLAGAKKFF. The DNA for the CDR3 is TGTGCCAGCACTCCGGGACTAGCGGGGGCGAAGAAGTTCTTC.

The CDR3 here is CASSLEPSGSNEQFF. The CDR3 DNA is TGTGCCAGCAGTTTAGAGCCTAGCGGGTCCAATGAGCAGTTCTTC. The gene calls are TRBV27 and TRBJ2-1; 8 nucleotides agree with TRBD2. V gave up 2 bases and J gave up 6 bases; unmatched junction bases: 6. Germline assignment: CDR1 MNHEY and CDR2 SMNVEV (reference sequence). The CDR3 covers 15 residues.

The J gene is TRBJ1-1, the V gene TRBV29-1; tentative D call: TRBD1 (5 bases). CDR3 length equals 13 residues. The germline V and J ends were trimmed by 5 bases and 3 bases, with 13 bases remaining between them. Germline loops: CDR1 SQVTM, CDR2 ANQGSEA. CDR3 amino acids: CSVRYRKDTEAFF. The DNA for the CDR3 is TGCAGCGTTAGATACAGGAAAGACACTGAAGCTTTCTTT.

J is TRBJ1-5 and V is TRBV4-1, with 7 bases fitting TRBD1. Germline V CDR1 and CDR2: MGHRA, YSYEKL. The trim removed 2 bases at V and 3 bases at J, leaving 10 bases unmatched. This CDR3 is 17 amino acids long. The CDR3 sequence: CASSQLQTGRYNQPQHF. CDR3 nucleotide sequence: TGCGCCAGCAGCCAATTGCAGACAGGGAGGTACAATCAGCCCCAGCATTTT.

About this clone: The sample carries other DNA sequences with the same CDR3. The chain is built from TRBV18 and TRBJ2-5; 9 bases match TRBD2. The CDR3 loop spans 14 amino acids. Trimming took 3 bases from V and 5 from J; bases not matched to a gene: 4. Germline CDR1 reads KGHSH; CDR2 reads LQKENI. CDR3 region: CASSPGLAGETQYF. The CDR3 DNA follows: TGTGCCAGCTCACCGGGACTAGCAGGGGAGACCCAGTACTTC.

The chain is built from TRBV5-4 and TRBJ1-1; D ambiguous. The V and J ends lost 4 bases and 4 bases respectively, with 17 bases between them. The CDR3 has 15 amino acids. Per the germline V gene, CDR1 is SGHNT and CDR2 is YYREEE (reference sequence). The CDR3 spells CASSLSDRVGTEAFF. CDR3 in DNA: TGTGCCAGCAGCCTCAGTGATCGGGTGGGCACTGAAGCTTTCTTT.

V gene TRBV10-3 combines with J gene TRBJ2-3; tentatively, D is TRBD2 (6 bases). Germline values: CDR1 ENHRY, CDR2 SYGVKD. The CDR3 runs 16 residues. Trimming took 3 bases from V and 2 from J, leaving 15 bases between them. The CDR3 sequence is CAISDMGRDFTDTQYF. The CDR3, as DNA: TGTGCCATCAGTGACATGGGAAGGGACTTCACAGATACGCAGTATTTT.

The chain recombines TRBV15 with TRBJ2-7; TRBD1 matches 8 bases. After removal of 0 bases from V and 5 bases from J, the junction contained 9 bases not matched to a gene. The CDR3 sequence is 16 residues long. CDR1 and CDR2 (germline): LNHNV, YYDKDF (reference sequence). The CDR3 reads CATSRDDRGHGNEQYF. The CDR3, as DNA: TGTGCCACCAGCAGAGATGACAGGGGCCATGGTAACGAGCAGTACTTC.

The chain joins TRBV7-9 to TRBJ2-1; 8 bases map to TRBD1. The germline gives CDR1 SEHNR, CDR2 FQNEAQ (reference sequence). The CDR3 consists of 15 residues. Trimming removed 5 bases from V and 4 bases from J; junction bases left unmatched: 7. The CDR3 is CASSPQGALYNEQFF. In DNA, the CDR3 is TGTGCCAGCAGCCCGCAGGGGGCGTTATACAATGAGCAGTTCTTC.